The 7 T cell receptor beta chains listed next were all sequenced from one sample in a study of T-cell reconstitution after alpha-beta-depleted transplantation in children (dated by TCRdb to 2015 to 2016). Receptors were amplified or captured by PCR. The instrument was an Illumina HiSeq 2500. TCR library preparation used molecular barcoding, with unique molecular identifiers applied to normalize quantification of the TCRbeta repertoire. Through fastp at Q25 and MiXCR, TCRdb rebuilt clones from the public reads, retaining in-frame beta chains. One record per CDR3 amino acid sequence lists the most common genes and DNA. The sample table shows some 590,000 distinct CDR3 sequences, and 10% to 13% are seen once. Of the sample, less than 5% falls within the top ten clones. This specimen was PBMCs from the stem cell graft donor, taken from the stem cell graft. The receptors derive from a human donor who donated a stem cell graft to a child with acute myeloid leukemia.

This clonotype was counted at least ten times. J is TRBJ2-2 and V is TRBV7-3; D ambiguous. Germline loops: CDR1 SGHTA, CDR2 FQGTGA. V was clipped by 2 bases and J by 6 bases, with 4 bases between them. The CDR3 runs to 12 residues. CDR3 bases: TGTGCCAGCAGCTTAGCCCCCGGGGAGCTGTTTTTT. Its translation: CASSLAPGELFF.

This clonotype occurred a few times. The chain employs TRBV7-2 and TRBJ2-7, with TRBD2 matching over 10 bases. The V gene's germline CDR1 is SGHTA and CDR2 FQGNSA. With V trimmed by 5 bases and J by 3 bases, 4 bases remained unmatched. This CDR3 has 14 residues. The CDR3 sequence: CASSQGLALYEQYF. The CDR3 DNA is TGTGCCAGCAGCCAGGGACTAGCGCTCTACGAGCAGTACTTC. The full variable domain, its missing parts supplied by reference TRBV7-2 and TRBJ2-7, is GAGVSQSPSNKVTEKGKDVELRCDPISGHTALYWYRQSLGQGLEFLIYFQGNSAPDKSGLPSDRFSAERTGGSVSTLTIQRTQQEDSAVYLCASSQGLALYEQYFGPGTRLTVT.

This clonotype was seen ten or more times. The rearrangement links TRBV3-1 to TRBJ2-3; 7 bases map to TRBD2. Germline-derived CDR1 and CDR2 are LGHDT and YNNKEL (reference sequence). The CDR3 loop spans 12 amino acids. V trimming: 3 bases; J trimming: 10 bases; junction bases outside the gene matches: 4. The CDR3, as DNA: TGTGCCAGCAGCCAGGGCGGGAGTGCGCAGTATTTT. Its protein product is CASSQGGSAQYF.

This clonotype was counted a few times. The chain is built from TRBV5-5 and TRBJ2-1, with no clear D. CDR1 and CDR2 from the germline V gene are SGHKS and YYEKEE (reference sequence). The CDR3 loop spans 16 amino acids. The V gene lost 4 bases and the J gene lost 0 bases, with 14 bases spanning the gap. The CDR3 spells CASSPPPQSSYNEQFF. DNA of the CDR3: TGTGCCAGCAGCCCACCCCCTCAGAGCTCCTACAATGAGCAGTTCTTC.

This clonotype was detected many times. The rearrangement uses TRBV6-5 and TRBJ1-6, with a weak D call TRBD1 (5 bases). The ends were cut back, 6 bases at V and 11 bases at J, with 14 bases in the middle. The CDR3 is 13 residues long. Germline values: CDR1 MNHEY, CDR2 SVGAGI. CDR3 protein: CASRTGQKAPLHF. The CDR3 bases are TGTGCCAGCAGGACTGGACAAAAAGCACCCCTCCACTTT.

The J gene is TRBJ2-3, the V gene TRBV20-1, with TRBD2 matching over 10 bases. J was trimmed by 2 bases and V by 3 bases; bases with no gene match: 5. CDR3 length equals 15 residues. Germline V lookup: CDR1 DFQATT, CDR2 SNEGSKA (reference sequence). The CDR3 reads CSASQLAGYTDTQYF. The CDR3 region has the DNA TGCAGTGCTAGTCAACTAGCGGGGTACACAGATACGCAGTATTTT.

This chain uses TRBV7-3 with TRBJ2-2; D gene ambiguous. Per germline, CDR1 SGHTA and CDR2 FQGTGA. With 5 bases removed from V and 2 bases from J, the gap between germline ends came to 15 bases. This CDR3 is 16 amino acids long. The chain's CDR3 is CASSPLGSPNTGELFF. CDR3 in DNA: TGTGCCAGCAGCCCTTTGGGTAGCCCAAACACCGGGGAGCTGTTTTTT.